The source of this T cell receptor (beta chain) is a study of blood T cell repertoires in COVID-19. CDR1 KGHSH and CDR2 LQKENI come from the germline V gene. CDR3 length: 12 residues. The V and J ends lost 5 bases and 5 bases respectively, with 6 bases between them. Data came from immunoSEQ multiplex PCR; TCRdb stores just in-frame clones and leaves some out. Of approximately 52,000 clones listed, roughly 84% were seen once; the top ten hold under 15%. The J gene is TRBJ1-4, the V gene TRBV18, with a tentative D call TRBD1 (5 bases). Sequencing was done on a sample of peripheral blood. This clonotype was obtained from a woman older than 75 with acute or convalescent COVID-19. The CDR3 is CASSKGNEKLFF. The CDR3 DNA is TGTGCCAGCTCAAAGGGGAATGAAAAACTGTTTTTT.